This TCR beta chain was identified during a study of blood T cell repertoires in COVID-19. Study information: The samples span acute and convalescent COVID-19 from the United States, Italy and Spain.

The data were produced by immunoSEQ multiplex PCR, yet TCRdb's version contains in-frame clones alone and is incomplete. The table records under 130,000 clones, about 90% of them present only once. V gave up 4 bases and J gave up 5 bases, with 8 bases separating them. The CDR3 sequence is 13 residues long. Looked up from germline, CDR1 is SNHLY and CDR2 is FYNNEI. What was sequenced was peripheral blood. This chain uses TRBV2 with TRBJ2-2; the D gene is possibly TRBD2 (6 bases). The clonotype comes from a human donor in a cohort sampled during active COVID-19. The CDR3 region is CASSAGGTGELFF. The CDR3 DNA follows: TGTGCCAGCAGTGCTGGGGGGACCGGGGAGCTGTTTTTT.